A single sample gave rise to the 8 T cell receptor beta chains below, sequenced in a study of T cell responses to AZD1222 COVID-19 vaccine. The data were produced by immunoSEQ multiplex PCR, yet TCRdb's version contains in-frame clones alone and is incomplete. The sample records roughly 150,000 clones, approximately 89% being singletons. Here the sequenced sample was peripheral blood, taken on day 0 of AZD1222 vaccination. These receptors originate from an adult in good health.

The rearrangement uses TRBV9 and TRBJ1-6; D is unresolved. This CDR3 is 15 amino acids long. Germline-derived CDR1 and CDR2 are SGDLS and YYNGEE. With 1 base removed from V and 7 bases from J, the gap between germline ends came to 12 bases. This chain's CDR3 is CASSVRGMWNSPLHF. The CDR3 DNA follows: TGTGCCAGCAGCGTACGGGGTATGTGGAATTCACCCCTCCACTTT.

The chain is built from TRBV19 and TRBJ1-1; no clear D gene. The CDR3 totals 13 residues. The germline CDR1 and CDR2 sequences are LNHDA and SQIVND (reference sequence). V was cut by 5 bases and J by 0 bases, with 7 bases left in between. CDR3 sequence: CASSSKLNTEAFF. As DNA, the CDR3 is TGTGCCAGTAGTTCCAAACTGAACACTGAAGCTTTCTTT.

The chain has TRBV15 and TRBJ2-2; D not certain. The V gene's germline CDR1 is LNHNV and CDR2 YYDKDF (reference sequence). The CDR3 is made up of 15 amino acids. V lost 1 base to trimming and J lost 3 bases, with 9 bases between them. DNA of the CDR3: TGTGCCACCAGCAGAGCGGGCCAGTACACCGGGGAGCTGTTTTTT. Protein: CATSRAGQYTGELFF.

By share, this clone ranks as medium-sized (0.01 to 0.1%). The rearrangement uses TRBV4-2 and TRBJ2-3, with TRBD2 matching over 9 bases. The CDR3 has 16 residues. Germline values: CDR1 LGHNA, CDR2 YNFKEQ. Trimming took 1 base from V and 6 from J; bases not matched to a gene: 8. CDR3 loop: CASSQGFSGSADTQYF. The CDR3, as DNA: TGTGCCAGCAGCCAAGGTTTTAGCGGGAGCGCTGATACGCAGTATTTT.

DNA for the CDR3: TGTGCCAGTAGTATTCAGGGGCCCAATCAGCCCCAGCATTTT. The encoded protein is CASSIQGPNQPQHF. This chain links TRBV19 with TRBJ1-5; possible D gene TRBD1, 6 bases. V dropped 3 bases and J dropped 3 bases, with 9 bases sitting between them. The CDR3 consists of 14 residues. Germline V gene lookup returns CDR1 LNHDA and CDR2 SQIVND (reference sequence).

The chain is built from TRBV2 and TRBJ1-3; a possible D gene is TRBD1 (5 bases). The length of the CDR3 is 15 residues. V was pared by 8 bases and J by 0 bases, with 14 bases between. CDR1 SNHLY and CDR2 FYNNEI come from the germline V gene. This chain's CDR3 is CASGPLGRSGNTIYF. Written as DNA, the CDR3 is TGTGCCAGCGGCCCCCTGGGGCGCTCTGGAAACACCATATATTTT.

V gene TRBV29-1 combines with J gene TRBJ2-7, with D perhaps matching TRBD1 or TRBD2 (6 bases each). The V end lost 8 bases, the J end lost 7 bases, and 21 bases lay between the germline ends. Germline CDR1 and CDR2: SQVTM and ANQGSEA. The CDR3 extends over 13 amino acids. CDR3 DNA sequence: TGCAGCACCGGAGGGGGACTCGGCGTTGAGCAGTACTTC. Translated: CSTGGGLGVEQYF.

This rearrangement joins TRBV10-3 to TRBJ1-2; D call uncertain. Between the trimmed V and J ends, which lost 0 bases and 8 bases, there was a span of 19 bases. This CDR3 comprises 16 residues. Germline CDR1 is ENHRY and CDR2 is SYGVKD. CDR3 in amino acids: CAISESGGRGHGGYTF. CDR3 DNA sequence: TGTGCCATCAGTGAGTCCGGCGGTCGAGGTCACGGCGGCTACACCTTC.